This T cell receptor (beta chain) comes out of a study of beta chain features in type 1 diabetes. Study results and caveats: In every one of the four CD4+ subsets, TCRB CDR3s were moderately but significantly shorter in Type 1 diabetes patients. It was among patients, rather than healthy donors, that naive, central memory and Treg TCRB repertoires appeared more similar.

Expressed TCRB transcripts were sequenced after all isolated RNA was converted to cDNA. Generated by immunoSEQ multiplex PCR, the TCRdb table keeps only in-frame clones and is missing some. The sample comprises about 360,000 clones, 10% to 15% of which are singletons, and 0.0095% to 0.012% rests with the top ten. With regard to this clone: Its matching antigen is unknown.

The CDR3 loop spans 16 amino acids. The chain combines TRBV21-1 with TRBJ2-1; the table gives TRBD2 as D, unverified against the DNA. TRBV21-1 is shown as a pseudogene. The receptor's source is a woman younger than 30 with type 1 diabetes. The specimen sequenced was naive CD4+ T cells from blood. The CDR3 region is CASSPRPLAGGNEQFF. For the CDR3, the DNA is TGTGCCAGCAGCCCAAGACCACTAGCGGGGGGGAATGAGCAGTTCTTC.